One sample yielded the 5 T cell receptor beta chains listed below, sequenced in a study of regulatory T cells in long-lasting Graves disease. Both iRepertoire HTBI primers and Arm-PCR of CDR3 regions were used to build the TCR beta libraries. TCRdb passed the multiplex PCR reads through MiXCR, listing each CDR3 protein once. Seen here are 620,000 or so distinct CDR3 sequences, around 15% observed once, and the top ten hold 15% to 20%. Stated time point: newly diagnosed GD, antithyroid drugs for less than 3 months. RNA isolated from PBMCs was used to make the TCR library. This sample also belongs to another study, concerning T cells in Graves' hyperthyroidism and ophthalmopathy.

The sequencing here drew on peripheral blood mononuclear cells (PBMCs), taken at new diagnosis, from a patient treated with antithyroid drugs. All receptors come from a woman in her thirties with Graves disease.

This clonotype was counted ten times or more. This chain joins TRBV3-1 and TRBJ1-1, with D tentatively TRBD1 (5 bases). V lost 1 base, J lost 7 bases, and 13 bases lay in between. This CDR3 is built from 14 residues. Germline V gene sequence: CDR1 LGHDT, CDR2 YNNKEL (reference sequence). The CDR3 sequence: CASSQVGGVGEAFF. CDR3 nucleotides: TGTGCCAGCAGCCAAGTTGGGGGTGTGGGTGAAGCTTTCTTT.

This clonotype was counted ten times or more. The rearrangement links TRBV12-3 or TRBV12-4 to TRBJ1-2; D might be TRBD1 (5 bases). This CDR3 spans 13 amino acids. V was clipped by 1 base and J by 5 bases, with 8 bases between them. In DNA form, the CDR3 reads TGTGCCAGCAGTTTAGGGGGGACTTATGGCTACACCTTC. Encoded protein: CASSLGGTYGYTF.

The rearrangement joins TRBV18 to TRBJ2-1; D remains ambiguous. The V and J ends lost 0 bases and 7 bases respectively, with 7 bases between them. From germline, CDR1 is KGHSH and CDR2 LQKENI. This CDR3 contains 13 residues. This CDR3 reads CASSPPLLNEQFF. The CDR3 region has the DNA TGTGCCAGCTCACCACCTCTCTTGAATGAGCAGTTCTTC. The whole variable domain, remainder taken from reference TRBV18 and TRBJ2-1, is NAGVMQNPRHLVRRRGQEARLRCSPMKGHSHVYWYRQLPEEGLKFMVYLQKENIIDESGMPKERFSAEFPKEGPSILRIQQVVRGDSAAYFCASSPPLLNEQFFGPGTRLTVL.

Only a few counts were recorded for this clonotype. V and J are TRBV4-2 and TRBJ2-7, with a weak D call TRBD2 (5 bases). The germline gives CDR1 LGHNA, CDR2 YNFKEQ. CDR3 size: 19 residues. V was cut by 0 bases and J by 0 bases, with 21 bases left in between. The DNA for the CDR3 is TGTGCCAGCAGCCAAGAAGACGCCGGCGGGTCATTTCTCTCCTACGAGCAGTACTTC. Translation: CASSQEDAGGSFLSYEQYF.

This clonotype was seen a few times. The V gene is TRBV3-1, the J gene TRBJ1-1; D is unclear. The V and J ends lost 3 bases and 1 base respectively, with 18 bases between them. This CDR3 is built from 17 residues. CDR1 LGHDT and CDR2 YNNKEL come from the germline V gene (reference sequence). The CDR3 loop is CASSHTPVLQGNTEAFF. Written as DNA, the CDR3 is TGTGCCAGCAGCCATACCCCGGTCCTCCAAGGGAACACTGAAGCTTTCTTT.